The sequence of this T cell receptor beta chain was determined in a study of blood T cell repertoires in COVID-19 (dated by TCRdb to 2018 to 2021). General notes on the study: The collaborator samples originated in the United States, Italy and Spain and spanned the acute and convalescent phases of COVID-19. The samples were drawn from two sources: the first 160 participants of the ongoing ImmuneRACE study, and some 1,300 subjects contributed by 6 global collaborators. HLA class I and class II types, where available, came from metadata supplied by the sample provider rather than from assay-based typing. A freely available public database, intended as a resource for researchers studying the immune response to SARS-CoV-2, is where the repertoires were released. A de-identified subject ID, COVID-19 status, age in years and sex were almost always included in the sample metadata. The prospective study material was composed of cDNA or gDNA derived from T cells, B-cell-depleted T cells, or PBMCs. Deeply sampled blood TCRbeta repertoires from subjects exposed to, actively infected with, or recovered from COVID-19 were included in the dataset.

With regard to this clone: Its antigen is not yet known. Within one base of it there is no much larger clone, and no base qualities were kept.

Collaborating institutions collected whole blood in K2EDTA tubes following their own protocols. For TCRbeta analysis, collaborators shipped samples as frozen whole blood, isolated PBMCs, or DNA extracted from either of those sample types. TCRbeta CDR3 regions were amplified from genomic DNA by means of the immunoSEQ Assay, a bias-controlled multiplex PCR. In the source study's methods: The number of nucleated cells in each sample was estimated by amplification of reference gene primers within the assay. Sequence reads were collapsed and filtered to measure the absolute abundance of every unique TCRbeta CDR3 rearrangement. For each sample, productive Simpson clonality was calculated as the square root of Simpson's diversity index across productive rearrangements. The table comes from immuneACCESS by way of TCRdb, which keeps in-frame sequences with V and J called. Part of the clones is missing from these tables; in studies checked, under half for an unresolved V gene and the rest for unknown reasons. V, J and clone size were drawn from that table, and D and trimming were deduced from the DNA. Here the sample has about 120,000 clones; 86% occur a single time. Around 4% of the sample belongs to the ten largest clones.

Study-wide findings and limitations: Clinical and demographic metadata were provided uncurated, with the amount varying by source and participant.

CDR1 and CDR2, per the germline V gene, are MNHEY and SVGAGI. V drops 2 bases and J drops 9 bases, leaving 11 bases in between. The CDR3 covers 12 residues, taking in both the cysteine and the phenylalanine. Here the CDR3 DNA is all that survives: 36 bases in frame from base 1. This sequence uses TRBV6-5 and TRBJ2-7; the D gene is perhaps TRBD2, from 5 matching bases. Sequencing was carried out using peripheral blood. The receptor comes from a man aged 40-55 years with acute or convalescent COVID-19. The DNA reads as follows: TGTGCCAGCAGTTACCGAGGGAACGGGCAGTACTTC. Its protein is CASSYRGNGQYF.